These T cell receptor beta chains were read from a single sample in a study of cytomegalovirus exposure and HLA in healthy donors. Measured with immunoSEQ multiplex PCR; TCRdb has only the in-frame clones, and not every one. In the table there are about 160,000 clones, 70% to 80% of which are singletons. Sequencing was carried out using PBMCs. The source of these receptors is a man in his late teens or twenties in good health and CMV-seropositive. Each CDR3 is given with its conserved first and last residue. D genes are given only for firm matches. Clone size, where shown, is once, few, many, or a class for clones that have expanded.

d_gene: TRBD1; v_gene: TRBV6-7; j_gene: TRBJ2-7; len: 15; abundance: .; CDR3aa: CASSSRTGSSYEQYF; CDR3nt: TGTGCCAGCAGCTCCCGGACAGGAAGCTCCTACGAGCAGTACTTC
d_gene: .; v_gene: TRBV6-1; j_gene: TRBJ2-2; len: 14; abundance: .; CDR3aa: CASVELAATGELFF; CDR3nt: TGTGCCAGCGTGGAACTAGCAGCTACCGGGGAGCTGTTTTTT
d_gene: .; v_gene: TRBV29-1; j_gene: TRBJ1-2; len: 13; abundance: .; CDR3aa: CSVRVSGASGYTF; CDR3nt: TGCAGCGTGAGGGTCTCAGGGGCAAGTGGCTACACCTTC
d_gene: TRBD2; v_gene: TRBV14; j_gene: TRBJ2-3; len: 15; abundance: .; CDR3aa: CASSPSGGWTDTQYF; CDR3nt: TGTGCCAGCAGCCCGAGCGGGGGTTGGACAGATACGCAGTATTTT
d_gene: TRBD1; v_gene: TRBV18; j_gene: TRBJ1-2; len: 14; abundance: .; CDR3aa: CASSRDSRYDGYTF; CDR3nt: TGTGCCAGCTCACGGGACAGCCGATATGATGGCTACACCTTC
d_gene: .; v_gene: TRBV5-1; j_gene: TRBJ1-1; len: 15; abundance: .; CDR3aa: CASSLRTAPNTEAFF; CDR3nt: TGCGCCAGCAGCTTAAGGACAGCACCCAACACTGAAGCTTTCTTT
d_gene: TRBD1; v_gene: TRBV11-2; j_gene: TRBJ1-2; len: 15; abundance: .; CDR3aa: CASSLEQGAFYGYTF; CDR3nt: TGTGCCAGCAGCTTAGAGCAGGGGGCTTTCTATGGCTACACCTTC
d_gene: .; v_gene: TRBV9; j_gene: TRBJ2-7; len: 15; abundance: .; CDR3aa: CASSVDPFFGYEQYF; CDR3nt: TGTGCCAGCAGCGTAGATCCCTTTTTCGGGTACGAGCAGTACTTC
d_gene: .; v_gene: TRBV7-2; j_gene: TRBJ2-7; len: 13; abundance: once; CDR3aa: CASSRQDAYEQYF; CDR3nt: TGTGCCAGCAGCCGACAGGATGCCTACGAGCAGTACTTC
d_gene: .; v_gene: TRBV10-3; j_gene: TRBJ2-6; len: 13; abundance: .; CDR3aa: CAAQMAGANVLTF; CDR3nt: TGTGCCGCACAGATGGCTGGGGCCAACGTCCTGACTTTC
d_gene: .; v_gene: TRBV30; j_gene: TRBJ1-4; len: 12; abundance: .; CDR3aa: CANGVGGGKLFF; CDR3nt: TGTGCCAATGGAGTTGGCGGGGGAAAACTGTTTTTT
d_gene: TRBD2; v_gene: TRBV5-1; j_gene: TRBJ2-3; len: 16; abundance: .; CDR3aa: CASSLALAGITDTQYF; CDR3nt: TGCGCCAGCAGCTTGGCCCTAGCGGGGATCACAGATACGCAGTATTTT
d_gene: .; v_gene: TRBV7-8; j_gene: TRBJ2-1; len: 14; abundance: .; CDR3aa: CASSPQTMDNEQFF; CDR3nt: TGTGCCAGCAGCCCCCAGACTATGGACAATGAGCAGTTCTTC
d_gene: .; v_gene: TRBV2; j_gene: TRBJ1-3; len: 14; abundance: .; CDR3aa: CARGEDNSGNTIYF; CDR3nt: TGTGCCAGAGGGGAGGACAACTCTGGAAACACCATATATTTT
d_gene: .; v_gene: TRBV4-1; j_gene: TRBJ2-2; len: 15; abundance: once; CDR3aa: CASSPTHAGTGELFF; CDR3nt: TGCGCCAGCAGCCCGACACATGCAGGGACCGGGGAGCTGTTTTTT
d_gene: .; v_gene: TRBV19; j_gene: TRBJ2-1; len: 15; abundance: .; CDR3aa: CASSIAPGGANEQFF; CDR3nt: TGTGCCAGTAGTATAGCCCCAGGAGGAGCCAATGAGCAGTTCTTC
d_gene: TRBD2; v_gene: TRBV2; j_gene: TRBJ2-5; len: 15; abundance: .; CDR3aa: CASIPSGTSQETQYF; CDR3nt: TGTGCCAGCATTCCTAGCGGGACCTCACAAGAGACCCAGTACTTC
d_gene: TRBD2; v_gene: TRBV7-6; j_gene: TRBJ2-3; len: 19; abundance: .; CDR3aa: CASSRWPSILAGTTDTQYF; CDR3nt: TGTGCCAGCAGCCGCTGGCCCAGTATACTAGCGGGGACTACAGATACGCAGTATTTT